This T cell receptor beta chain appears in the sequencing data of a study of T cell repertoires in cytomegalovirus infection. TCRdb re-called the reads through MiXCR, storing one row per CDR3 protein. The sample has about 920,000 distinct CDR3 sequences, approximately 33% seen once. Regarding this clonotype: The antigen is unknown.

Deletions cut 2 bases from V and 1 base from J, with 8 bases between. Germline values: CDR1 MNHEY, CDR2 SVGEGT. The CDR3 sequence is 14 residues long. This sequence joins TRBV6-2 or TRBV6-3 and TRBJ1-1, with D unresolved. The sequencing here drew on cultured CD8+ T cells from PBMCs, taken from culture after CMV antigen stimulation. The receptor's source is a human donor in good health (CMV status not recorded). Some clones in this sample may be carry-over from other donors' samples. The CDR3 reads CASSYVDPNTEAFF. The CDR3 coding sequence is TGTGCCAGCAGTTACGTAGACCCGAACACTGAAGCTTTCTTT.